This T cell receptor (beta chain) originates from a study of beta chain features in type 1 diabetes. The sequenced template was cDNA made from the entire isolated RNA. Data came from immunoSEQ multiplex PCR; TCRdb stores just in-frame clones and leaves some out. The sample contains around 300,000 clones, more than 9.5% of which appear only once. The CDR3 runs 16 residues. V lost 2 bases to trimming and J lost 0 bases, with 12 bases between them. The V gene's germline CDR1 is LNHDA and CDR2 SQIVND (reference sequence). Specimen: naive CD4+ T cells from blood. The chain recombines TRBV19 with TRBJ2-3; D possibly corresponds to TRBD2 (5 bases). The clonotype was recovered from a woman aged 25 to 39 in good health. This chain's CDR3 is CASSIMARTSTDTQYF. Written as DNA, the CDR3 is TGTGCCAGTAGTATAATGGCCAGGACTAGCACAGATACGCAGTATTTT. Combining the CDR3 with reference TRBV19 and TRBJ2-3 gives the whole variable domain DGGITQSPKYLFRKEGQNVTLSCEQNLNHDAMYWYRQDPGQGLRLIYYSQIVNDFQKGDIAEGYSVSREKKESFPLTVTSAQKNPTAFYLCASSIMARTSTDTQYFGPGTRLTVL.